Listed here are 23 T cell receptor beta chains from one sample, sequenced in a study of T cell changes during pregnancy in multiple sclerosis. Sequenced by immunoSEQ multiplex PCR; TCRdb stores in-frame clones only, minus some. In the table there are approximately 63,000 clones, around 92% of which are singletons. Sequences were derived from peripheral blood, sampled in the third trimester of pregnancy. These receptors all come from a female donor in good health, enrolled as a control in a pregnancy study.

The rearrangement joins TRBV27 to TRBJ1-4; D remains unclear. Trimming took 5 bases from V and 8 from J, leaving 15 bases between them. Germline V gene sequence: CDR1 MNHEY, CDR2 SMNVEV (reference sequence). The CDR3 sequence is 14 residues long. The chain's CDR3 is CASSPQRGLEKLFF. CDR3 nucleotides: TGTGCCAGCAGTCCCCAGCGAGGGCTCGAAAAACTGTTTTTT.

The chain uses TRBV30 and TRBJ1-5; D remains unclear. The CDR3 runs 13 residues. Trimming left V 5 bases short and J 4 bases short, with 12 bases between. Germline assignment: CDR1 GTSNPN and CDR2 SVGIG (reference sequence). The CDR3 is CAWSLRSNQPQHF. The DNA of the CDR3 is TGTGCCTGGTCACTTCGGAGTAATCAGCCCCAGCATTTT.

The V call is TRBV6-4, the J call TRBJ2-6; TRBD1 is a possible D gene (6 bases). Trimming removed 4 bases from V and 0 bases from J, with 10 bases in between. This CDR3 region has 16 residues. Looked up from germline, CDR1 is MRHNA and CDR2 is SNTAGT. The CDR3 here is CASSADSLSGANVLTF. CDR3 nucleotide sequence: TGTGCCAGCAGTGCGGACAGCCTCTCTGGGGCCAACGTCCTGACTTTC.

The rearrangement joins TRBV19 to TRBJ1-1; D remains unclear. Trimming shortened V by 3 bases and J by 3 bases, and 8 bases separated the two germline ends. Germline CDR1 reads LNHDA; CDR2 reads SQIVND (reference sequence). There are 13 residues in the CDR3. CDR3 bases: TGTGCCAGTAGTATGCGGGCTGACACTGAAGCTTTCTTT. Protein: CASSMRADTEAFF.

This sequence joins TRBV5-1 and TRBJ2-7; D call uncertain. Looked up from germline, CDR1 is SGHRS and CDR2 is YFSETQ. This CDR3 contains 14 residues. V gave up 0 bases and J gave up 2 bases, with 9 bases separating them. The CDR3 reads CASSLANGAYEQYF. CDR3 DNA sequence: TGCGCCAGCAGCTTGGCCAACGGTGCCTACGAGCAGTACTTC.

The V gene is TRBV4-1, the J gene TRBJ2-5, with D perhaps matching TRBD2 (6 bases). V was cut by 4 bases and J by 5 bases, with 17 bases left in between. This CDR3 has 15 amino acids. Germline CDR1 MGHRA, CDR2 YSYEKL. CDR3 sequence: CASSPRPEGRETQYF. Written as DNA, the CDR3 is TGCGCCAGCAGCCCCCGTCCCGAGGGGAGGGAGACCCAGTACTTC.

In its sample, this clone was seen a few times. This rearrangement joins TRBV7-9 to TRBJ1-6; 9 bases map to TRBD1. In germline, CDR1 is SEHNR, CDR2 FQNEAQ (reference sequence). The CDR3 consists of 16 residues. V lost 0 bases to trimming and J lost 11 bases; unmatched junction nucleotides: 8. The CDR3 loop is CASSLAPGTGKPPLHF. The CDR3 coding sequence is TGTGCCAGCAGCTTAGCCCCCGGGACAGGGAAGCCACCCCTCCACTTT.

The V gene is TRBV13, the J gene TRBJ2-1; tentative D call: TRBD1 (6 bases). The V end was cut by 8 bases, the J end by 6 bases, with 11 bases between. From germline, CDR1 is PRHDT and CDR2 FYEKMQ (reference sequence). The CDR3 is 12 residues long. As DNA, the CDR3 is TGTGCCAGCCGGGGACAATCCAATGAGCAGTTCTTC. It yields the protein CASRGQSNEQFF. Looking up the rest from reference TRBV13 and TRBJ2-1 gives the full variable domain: AAGVIQSPRHLIKEKRETATLKCYPIPRHDTVYWYQQGPGQDPQFLISFYEKMQSDKGSIPDRFSAQQFSDYHSELNMSSLELGDSALYFCASRGQSNEQFFGPGTRLTVL.

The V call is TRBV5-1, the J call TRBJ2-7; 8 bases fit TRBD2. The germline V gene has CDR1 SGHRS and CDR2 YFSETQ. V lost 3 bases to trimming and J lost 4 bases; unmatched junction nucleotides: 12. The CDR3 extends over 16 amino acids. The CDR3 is CASSWGPGLVQYEQYF. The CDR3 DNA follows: TGCGCCAGCAGCTGGGGGCCGGGACTAGTGCAATACGAGCAGTACTTC. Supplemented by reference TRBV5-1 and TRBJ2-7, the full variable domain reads KAGVTQTPRYLIKTRGQQVTLSCSPISGHRSVSWYQQTPGQGLQFLFEYFSETQRNKGNFPGRFSGRQFSNSRSEMNVSTLELGDSALYLCASSWGPGLVQYEQYFGPGTRLTVT.

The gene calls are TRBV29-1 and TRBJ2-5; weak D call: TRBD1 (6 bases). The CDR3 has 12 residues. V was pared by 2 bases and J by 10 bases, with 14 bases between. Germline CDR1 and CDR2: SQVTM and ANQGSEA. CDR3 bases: TGCAGCGTTGAAAGTTCAGGGGATGACCAGTACTTC. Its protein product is CSVESSGDDQYF.

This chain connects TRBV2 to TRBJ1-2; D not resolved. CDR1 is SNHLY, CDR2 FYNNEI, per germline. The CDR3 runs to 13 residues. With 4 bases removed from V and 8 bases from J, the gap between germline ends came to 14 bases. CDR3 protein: CASSAHPGVGYTF. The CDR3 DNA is TGTGCCAGCAGTGCCCACCCCGGGGTAGGCTACACCTTC.

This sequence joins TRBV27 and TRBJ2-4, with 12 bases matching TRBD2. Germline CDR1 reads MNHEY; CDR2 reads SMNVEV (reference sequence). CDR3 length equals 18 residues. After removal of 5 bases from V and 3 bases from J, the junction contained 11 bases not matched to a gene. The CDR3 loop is CASSTRLAGAVHKNIQYF. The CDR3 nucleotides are TGTGCCAGCAGTACGCGACTAGCGGGAGCAGTCCACAAAAACATTCAGTACTTC.

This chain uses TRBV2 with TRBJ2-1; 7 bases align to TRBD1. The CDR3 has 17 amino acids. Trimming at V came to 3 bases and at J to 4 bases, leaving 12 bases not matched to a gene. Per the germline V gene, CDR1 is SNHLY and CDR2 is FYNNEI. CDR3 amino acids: CASSEDRHASEYNEQFF. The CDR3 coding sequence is TGTGCCAGCAGTGAGGACAGGCACGCTTCGGAGTACAATGAGCAGTTCTTC.

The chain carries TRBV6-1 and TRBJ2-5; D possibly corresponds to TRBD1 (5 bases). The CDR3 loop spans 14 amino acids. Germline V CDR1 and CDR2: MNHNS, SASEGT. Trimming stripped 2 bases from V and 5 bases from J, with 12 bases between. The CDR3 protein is CASSERSGRETQYF. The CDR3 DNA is TGTGCCAGCAGTGAACGGTCAGGGCGGGAGACCCAGTACTTC.

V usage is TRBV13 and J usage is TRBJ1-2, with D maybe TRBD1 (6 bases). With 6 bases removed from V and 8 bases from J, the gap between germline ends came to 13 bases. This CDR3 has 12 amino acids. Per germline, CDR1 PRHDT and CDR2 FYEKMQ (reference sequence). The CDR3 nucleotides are TGTGCCAGCAGAGGACAGCCCTCCGGCTACACCTTC. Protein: CASRGQPSGYTF.

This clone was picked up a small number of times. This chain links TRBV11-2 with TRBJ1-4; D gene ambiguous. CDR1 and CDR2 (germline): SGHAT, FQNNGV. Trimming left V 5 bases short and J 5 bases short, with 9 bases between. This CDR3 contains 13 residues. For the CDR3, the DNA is TGTGCCAGCAGCCGAGGTGGGAATGAAAAACTGTTTTTT. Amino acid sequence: CASSRGGNEKLFF. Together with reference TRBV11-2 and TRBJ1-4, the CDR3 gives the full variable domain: EAGVAQSPRYKIIEKRQSVAFWCNPISGHATLYWYQQILGQGPKLLIQFQNNGVVDDSQLPKDRFSAERLKGVDSTLKIQPAKLEDSAVYLCASSRGGNEKLFFGSGTQLSVL.

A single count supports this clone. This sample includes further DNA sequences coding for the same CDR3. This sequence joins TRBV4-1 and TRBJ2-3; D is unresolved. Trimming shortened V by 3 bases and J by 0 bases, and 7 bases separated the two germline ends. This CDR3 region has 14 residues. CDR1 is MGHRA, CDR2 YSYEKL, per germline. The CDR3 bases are TGCGCCAGCAGCCACCTTACTAGCACAGATACGCAGTATTTT. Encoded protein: CASSHLTSTDTQYF.

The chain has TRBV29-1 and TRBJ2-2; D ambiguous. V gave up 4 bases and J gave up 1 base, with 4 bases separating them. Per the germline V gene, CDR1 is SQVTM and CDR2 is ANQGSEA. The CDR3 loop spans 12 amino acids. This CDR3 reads CSVVLNTGELFF. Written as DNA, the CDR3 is TGCAGCGTTGTCCTGAACACCGGGGAGCTGTTTTTT.

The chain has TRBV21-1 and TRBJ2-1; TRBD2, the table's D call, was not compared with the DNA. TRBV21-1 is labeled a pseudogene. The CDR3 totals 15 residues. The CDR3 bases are TGTGCCAGCAGCATCCTTCGGGACTGGGCGCCGCGGCAGTTCTTC. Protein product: CASSILRDWAPRQFF.

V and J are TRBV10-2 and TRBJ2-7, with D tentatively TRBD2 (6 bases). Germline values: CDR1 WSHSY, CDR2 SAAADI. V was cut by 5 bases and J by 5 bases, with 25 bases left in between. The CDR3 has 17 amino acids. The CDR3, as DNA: TGCGCCAGCAGTCTCCGTGACCGTGGTGGAGGGCGGGACGAGCAGTACTTC. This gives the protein CASSLRDRGGGRDEQYF.

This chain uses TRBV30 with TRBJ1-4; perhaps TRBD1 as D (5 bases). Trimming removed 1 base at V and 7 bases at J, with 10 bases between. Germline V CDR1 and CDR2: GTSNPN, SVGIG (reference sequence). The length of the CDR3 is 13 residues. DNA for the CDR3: TGTGCCTGGAGTGCCGGACATGGTGAAAAACTGTTTTTT. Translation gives CAWSAGHGEKLFF.

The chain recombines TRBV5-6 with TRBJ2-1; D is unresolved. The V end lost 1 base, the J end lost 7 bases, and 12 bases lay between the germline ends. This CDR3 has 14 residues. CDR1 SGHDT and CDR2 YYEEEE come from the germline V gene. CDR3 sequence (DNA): TGTGCCAGCAGCTTGTATGGGCCGCAAAATGAGCAGTTCTTC. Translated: CASSLYGPQNEQFF.

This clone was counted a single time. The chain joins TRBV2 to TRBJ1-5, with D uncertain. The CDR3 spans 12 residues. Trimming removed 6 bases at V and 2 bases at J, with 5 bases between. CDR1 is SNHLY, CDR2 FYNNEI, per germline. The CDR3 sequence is CASRLGNQPQHF. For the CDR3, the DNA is TGTGCCAGCAGACTCGGCAATCAGCCCCAGCATTTT.